Shown below are 29 T cell receptor beta chains from a single sample sequenced in a study of OX40 agonist ivuxolimab in advanced cancers. TCRdb keeps only in-frame clones here, not all; method: immunoSEQ multiplex PCR. The sample lists fewer than 75,000 clones; 88% were seen once. Sequencing used CD4+ or CD8+ T cells sorted from blood, obtained in a trial of the OX40 agonist ivuxolimab. These receptors all come from an adult with an advanced solid tumor such as melanoma, head and neck, liver or kidney cancer.

The V and J genes are TRBV5-1 and TRBJ2-3; TRBD2 matches 10 bases. The germline CDR1 and CDR2 sequences are SGHRS and YFSETQ. Germline trimming cut 2 bases from V and 0 bases from J; bases unmatched to any gene: 3. The CDR3 sequence is 16 residues long. The CDR3 spells CASSLTSGVSTDTQYF. The CDR3 DNA sequence: TGCGCCAGCAGCTTAACTAGCGGGGTTAGCACAGATACGCAGTATTTT.

The chain is built from TRBV27 and TRBJ2-2; TRBD2 is a possible D gene (7 bases). V was shortened by 5 bases and J by 6 bases, with 13 bases between the two germline ends. The V gene's germline CDR1 is MNHEY and CDR2 SMNVEV (reference sequence). The CDR3 extends over 14 amino acids. The CDR3, as DNA: TGTGCCAGCAGTCAGGGGAGGGTGGCCGGGGAGCTGTTTTTT. Its translation: CASSQGRVAGELFF.

This clone was picked up one time. This chain uses TRBV5-1 with TRBJ2-2; D is possibly TRBD1 (5 bases). Trimming pared 0 bases from V and 0 bases from J, leaving 6 bases between. The CDR3 covers 15 residues. Germline CDR1 is SGHRS and CDR2 is YFSETQ. The CDR3, as DNA: TGCGCCAGCAGCTTGGCAGGGCCGAACACCGGGGAGCTGTTTTTT. Its protein product is CASSLAGPNTGELFF.

The table lists this clone with a few counts. The V call is TRBV7-9, the J call TRBJ2-1; 11 bases are shared with TRBD2. Germline V gene sequence: CDR1 SEHNR, CDR2 FQNEAQ (reference sequence). J lost 9 bases, V lost 5 bases, and 9 bases had no gene match. The CDR3 runs to 15 residues. CDR3 residues: CASSRQLAGAGEQFF. CDR3 sequence (DNA): TGTGCCAGCAGCCGGCAACTAGCGGGAGCGGGTGAGCAGTTCTTC.

The chain couples TRBV18 to TRBJ1-5; 7 bases are a match to TRBD1. The germline gives CDR1 KGHSH, CDR2 LQKENI. J gave up 5 bases and V 6 bases, and 10 bases lay outside the gene matches. CDR3 size: 15 residues. The CDR3 sequence: CASSQEGGADQPQHF. CDR3 in DNA: TGTGCCAGCTCCCAGGAAGGGGGCGCCGATCAGCCCCAGCATTTT.

The CDR3 nucleotides read TGTGCCAGCAGCTTTACCCAAGGGGAGCAGTTCTTC. Protein sequence: CASSFTQGEQFF. The chain is built from TRBV11-3 and TRBJ2-1; unclear D gene. The germline gives CDR1 SGHNT, CDR2 YENEEA. V lost 3 bases and J lost 10, with 10 bases in between. This CDR3 is 12 amino acids long.

The rearrangement joins TRBV11-2 to TRBJ1-3; no firm D call. The CDR3 sequence is 13 residues long. V was shortened by 4 bases and J by 0 bases, with 4 bases between the two germline ends. CDR1 is SGHAT, CDR2 FQNNGV, per germline. CDR3 bases: TGTGCCAGCAGCTCAAACTCTGGAAACACCATATATTTT. It translates to CASSSNSGNTIYF.

The rearrangement joins TRBV10-2 to TRBJ1-1; D might be TRBD1 (5 bases). The CDR3 has 14 amino acids. Deletions cut 0 bases from V and 3 bases from J, with 8 bases between. Germline V gene lookup returns CDR1 WSHSY and CDR2 SAAADI. CDR3 sequence reads: CASSESGGDTEAFF. The DNA for the CDR3 is TGCGCCAGCAGTGAGTCGGGGGGGGACACTGAAGCTTTCTTT.

In DNA form, the CDR3 reads TGTGCCAGCTCCATGGACAGCGACTATGGCTACACCTTC. Translating gives CASSMDSDYGYTF. The chain is built from TRBV18 and TRBJ1-2; possibly TRBD1 for D (6 bases). Germline V gene lookup returns CDR1 KGHSH and CDR2 LQKENI. The CDR3 has 13 residues. Trimming pared 6 bases from V and 3 bases from J, leaving 11 bases between.

This clone ranks as medium-sized. The chain is built from TRBV11-2 and TRBJ1-1, with TRBD1 identical over 9 bases. Germline lookup yields CDR1 SGHAT and CDR2 FQNNGV. The CDR3 extends over 13 amino acids. V lost 1 base, J lost 11 bases, and 5 bases stayed unmatched. The CDR3 sequence: CASSLGDRAWAFF. CDR3 sequence (DNA): TGTGCCAGCAGCTTAGGGGACAGGGCATGGGCTTTCTTT. Full variable domain (rest looked up from reference TRBV11-2 and TRBJ1-1): EAGVAQSPRYKIIEKRQSVAFWCNPISGHATLYWYQQILGQGPKLLIQFQNNGVVDDSQLPKDRFSAERLKGVDSTLKIQPAKLEDSAVYLCASSLGDRAWAFFGQGTRLTVV.

V is TRBV6-6 and J is TRBJ2-1; 7 bases map to TRBD1. There are 15 residues in the CDR3. CDR1 and CDR2 from the germline V gene are MNHNY and SVGAGI (reference sequence). The J segment lost 6 bases and the V segment lost 5 bases, leaving 10 bases of the junction unmatched. The CDR3 nucleotides read TGTGCCAGCAGTGCCGAGGGGGCAGGGGTCAATGAGCAGTTCTTC. Protein: CASSAEGAGVNEQFF.

The rearrangement uses TRBV7-3 and TRBJ1-1; D may be TRBD1 (6 bases). Germline V CDR1 and CDR2: SGHTA, FQGTGA. Trimming shortened V by 0 bases and J by 1 base, and 12 bases separated the two germline ends. The CDR3 is 16 residues long. CDR3 nucleotide sequence: TGTGCCAGCAGCTTAACCGGAGGCAGGGGGAACACTGAAGCTTTCTTT. Its translation is CASSLTGGRGNTEAFF.

The chain couples TRBV5-6 to TRBJ2-1; D unresolved. The CDR3 covers 12 residues. Trimming took off 3 bases at V and 6 bases at J, with 7 bases between the two ends. The germline V gene has CDR1 SGHDT and CDR2 YYEEEE. CDR3: CASSSNFNEQFF. In DNA form, the CDR3 reads TGTGCCAGCAGCTCAAATTTCAATGAGCAGTTCTTC.

The gene calls are TRBV11-2 and TRBJ2-3; no definite D call. V was shortened by 0 bases and J by 6 bases, with 10 bases between the two germline ends. CDR1 and CDR2 (germline): SGHAT, FQNNGV. The CDR3 consists of 14 residues. The CDR3 region has the DNA TGTGCCAGCAGCTTAGAAAGGTTTTTGGATACGCAGTATTTT. It codes for CASSLERFLDTQYF.

The rearrangement joins TRBV28 to TRBJ2-7; 8 bases agree with TRBD2. V shed 7 bases and J 0 bases; nucleotides not matched to a gene: 8. The CDR3 has 15 amino acids. Germline V lookup: CDR1 MDHEN, CDR2 SYDVKM. CDR3 sequence (DNA): TGTGCCAGCACTCGATCAGGGACTAGCTCCTACGAGCAGTACTTC. As protein: CASTRSGTSSYEQYF.

V gene TRBV29-1 combines with J gene TRBJ2-1; tentatively, D is TRBD1 (6 bases). Germline loops: CDR1 SQVTM, CDR2 ANQGSEA. This CDR3 is 17 amino acids long. The germline V and J ends were trimmed by 8 bases and 2 bases, with 25 bases remaining between them. The CDR3 DNA follows: TGCAGCACCCGGGACGGCTTCCTAGGGGGTGCCTACAATGAGCAGTTCTTC. Its protein is CSTRDGFLGGAYNEQFF.

V usage is TRBV7-9 and J usage is TRBJ2-1; 13 nucleotides line up with TRBD2. Trimming removed 5 bases from V and 4 bases from J; junction bases left unmatched: 11. This CDR3 is built from 18 residues. Germline V gene sequence: CDR1 SEHNR, CDR2 FQNEAQ (reference sequence). As DNA, the CDR3 is TGTGCCAGCAGCCAAGAACCCGGGACTAGCGGGGCTTACAATGAGCAGTTCTTC. Translating gives CASSQEPGTSGAYNEQFF.

The gene calls are TRBV5-6 and TRBJ2-1, with D possibly TRBD2 on 5 matching bases. Trimming cost V 4 bases and J 1 base, with 15 bases left between them. Germline values: CDR1 SGHDT, CDR2 YYEEEE. The CDR3 length is 16 residues. DNA for the CDR3: TGTGCCAGCAGCCGAAGACCGGGATTGTCCTACAATGAGCAGTTCTTC. It is translated as CASSRRPGLSYNEQFF.

This chain joins TRBV25-1 and TRBJ2-2, with D possibly TRBD1 on 6 matching bases. Trimming stripped 10 bases from V and 2 bases from J, with 11 bases between. CDR3 length equals 13 residues. Germline V gives CDR1 MGHDK, CDR2 SYGVNS. In DNA form, the CDR3 reads TGTGCCACGCAGGGGACAAACACCGGGGAGCTGTTTTTT. Its protein product is CATQGTNTGELFF.

J is TRBJ2-2 and V is TRBV5-6; 8 bases map to TRBD2. CDR3 length: 18 residues. V shed 2 bases, J shed 0 bases, and the junction held 9 bases outside the gene matches. Germline CDR1 SGHDT, CDR2 YYEEEE. CDR3 amino acids: CASSFNSGKYANTGELFF. The CDR3 DNA follows: TGTGCCAGCAGCTTTAATAGCGGGAAATACGCGAACACCGGGGAGCTGTTTTTT.

Of note for this clone: Relative to the germline gene, one junction end is altered; a read error may explain this. The chain combines TRBV5-4 with TRBJ2-7; 8 nucleotides match TRBD2. The CDR3 is 14 residues long. Germline assignment: CDR1 SGHNT and CDR2 YYREEE (reference sequence). The CDR3 DNA follows: TGTGCCAGCACCTCCGGGACTAGATCCTCCGAGCAGTACTTC. Its translation is CASTSGTRSSEQYF. Using reference TRBV5-4 and TRBJ2-7 for the parts outside the CDR3, the full variable domain is ETGVTQSPTHLIKTRGQQVTLRCSSQSGHNTVSWYQQALGQGPQFIFQYYREEENGRGNFPPRFSGLQFPNYSSELNVNALELDDSALYLCASTSGTRSSEQYFGPGTRLTVT.

The gene calls are TRBV6-1 and TRBJ2-1, with a tentative D call TRBD1 (6 bases). V was shortened by 4 bases and J by 6 bases, with 10 bases between the two germline ends. The CDR3 totals 13 residues. Germline values: CDR1 MNHNS, CDR2 SASEGT. CDR3 DNA sequence: TGTGCCAGCAGTGGGACAGTCCTCAATGAGCAGTTCTTC. Its translation is CASSGTVLNEQFF.

The genes are TRBV6-1 and TRBJ1-6; tentative D call: TRBD1 (5 bases). CDR1 MNHNS and CDR2 SASEGT come from the germline V gene. The CDR3 extends over 15 amino acids. Trimming shortened V by 2 bases and J by 10 bases, and 15 bases separated the two germline ends. The CDR3 DNA follows: TGTGCCAGCAGTGAATCAGAGTCAGGGAGGTCACCCCTCCACTTT. It yields the protein CASSESESGRSPLHF.

The rearrangement uses TRBV30 and TRBJ1-5, with unresolved D. The CDR3 has 12 residues. Between the trimmed V and J ends, which lost 1 base and 0 bases, there was a span of 1 base. The germline V gene has CDR1 GTSNPN and CDR2 SVGIG (reference sequence). The CDR3 protein is CAWSGSNQPQHF. The CDR3 coding sequence is TGTGCCTGGAGTGGTAGCAATCAGCCCCAGCATTTT.

The chain employs TRBV10-3 and TRBJ1-4, with a tentative D call TRBD1 (5 bases). Germline V CDR1 and CDR2: ENHRY, SYGVKD. The CDR3 consists of 15 residues. Trimming removed 3 bases from V and 3 bases from J, with 11 bases in between. CDR3 sequence reads: CAISDRGGANEKLFF. Written as DNA, the CDR3 is TGTGCCATCAGTGATCGGGGGGGAGCTAATGAAAAACTGTTTTTT.

The chain uses TRBV6-1 and TRBJ1-2; possibly TRBD1 for D (6 bases). This CDR3 is built from 15 residues. V lost 4 bases and J 4 bases, leaving 16 bases between the germline ends. Per germline, CDR1 MNHNS and CDR2 SASEGT. CDR3 coding DNA: TGTGCCAGCAGTGCCTCCCTACAGGGAGGCTATGGCTACACCTTC. Protein sequence: CASSASLQGGYGYTF.

This chain links TRBV7-2 with TRBJ1-2; tentatively, D is TRBD1 (5 bases). Germline V lookup: CDR1 SGHTA, CDR2 FQGNSA. Trimming took off 7 bases at V and 7 bases at J, with 22 bases between the two ends. The CDR3 is 15 residues long. CDR3 protein: CASTQRGVQLGGYTF. The CDR3 nucleotides are TGTGCCAGCACCCAACGGGGGGTACAACTTGGTGGCTACACCTTC.

V gene TRBV6-6 combines with J gene TRBJ1-5; D is unclear. Germline V gene data show CDR1 as MNHNY and CDR2 as SVGAGI (reference sequence). Trimming took 4 bases from V and 0 from J, leaving 13 bases between them. This CDR3 is built from 16 residues. The CDR3 is CASSFAGPTSNQPQHF. The CDR3 coding sequence is TGTGCCAGCAGTTTCGCAGGTCCAACTAGCAATCAGCCCCAGCATTTT.

This rearrangement joins TRBV14 to TRBJ2-7; TRBD1 might be the D (6 bases). The CDR3 has 14 amino acids. The V end was cut by 4 bases, the J end by 0 bases, with 10 bases between. Germline V gene data show CDR1 as SGHDN and CDR2 as FVKESK. In DNA, the CDR3 is TGTGCCAGCAGCCTGCAGGGGATCTCCTACGAGCAGTACTTC. It yields the protein CASSLQGISYEQYF.